This TCR beta chain was captured in a study of blood T cell repertoires in COVID-19. Study context: Spain, Italy and the United States supplied samples that represented acute and convalescent COVID-19.

Authors' data handling: Reference gene primer amplification gave nucleated cell count estimates. Using immunoSEQ multiplex PCR, the repertoire was profiled, and TCRdb retains in-frame clones only, with some absent. Clone size and V and J calls were adopted from that table, with D and trimming inferred from the DNA. This sample has about 72,000 clones; around nine tenths occur once, and the top ten carry less than 15%. Germline CDR1 and CDR2: SGHRS and YFSETQ. Trimming removed 0 bases from V and 8 bases from J, with 9 bases in between. The CDR3 is 14 amino acids. V is TRBV5-1 and J is TRBJ1-6; D remains ambiguous. The receptor was derived from a woman aged 60 to 75 with acute or convalescent COVID-19. The material sequenced was peripheral blood. The CDR3 DNA reads TGCGCCAGCAGCTTGGCTGGTTCGGATTCACCCCTCCACTTT. Residues: CASSLAGSDSPLHF.